This passage covers 26 T cell receptor beta chains from one sample sequenced in a study of blood T cells in healthy people across ages (dated by TCRdb to the mid-2010s). Library creation used 5' RACE. The listed sequencing device is Illumina HiSeq 2500. A second PCR of about 7 to 12 cycles was run with a J-beta primer mix and a sample-barcoded 5' primer. TCRdb itself trimmed the public reads at Q25 with fastp, ran MiXCR and retained productive beta chains. Entries that share a CDR3 protein sequence are merged under the most common genes and DNA. This sample has 1.4 million or so distinct CDR3 sequences in its table, and 35% to 45% of those were observed once. The ten largest make up more than 4% of the sample. Input material: blood. Receptors were obtained from a woman younger than 35 in good health.

The chain carries TRBV12-3 or TRBV12-4 and TRBJ2-1; no firm D call. The CDR3 has 15 residues. Trimming stripped 7 bases from V and 4 bases from J, with 17 bases between. The CDR3 loop is CASTSRLLIYNEQFF. CDR3 DNA: TGTGCCAGCACCTCGAGGCTGCTTATTTACAATGAGCAGTTCTTC.

The genes are TRBV18 and TRBJ2-3; TRBD2 matches 8 bases. Germline V lookup: CDR1 KGHSH, CDR2 LQKENI. The junction had 4 bases not matched to a gene; V was cut back by 2 bases and J by 6 bases. There are 14 residues in the CDR3. CDR3 sequence (DNA): TGTGCCAGCTCACCATTGGCTAGCGGGGATACGCAGTATTTT. Residues: CASSPLASGDTQYF.

This clonotype was detected a few times. V is TRBV20-1 and J is TRBJ2-7; D unclear. This CDR3 is 14 amino acids long. Per the germline V gene, CDR1 is DFQATT and CDR2 is SNEGSKA (reference sequence). V lost 4 bases, J lost 2 bases, and 15 bases lay in between. The CDR3 DNA sequence: TGCAGTGCTATCGACGGACGGGTTACCTACGAGCAGTACTTC. This translates into CSAIDGRVTYEQYF.

The chain carries TRBV9 and TRBJ2-5; D uncertain. The CDR3 has 13 amino acids. Germline loops: CDR1 SGDLS, CDR2 YYNGEE. The germline V and J ends were trimmed by 2 bases and 4 bases, with 9 bases remaining between them. CDR3 sequence: CASSVWVGETQYF. For the CDR3, the DNA is TGTGCCAGCAGCGTCTGGGTAGGAGAGACCCAGTACTTC.

As regards this clonotype: At one end the junction does not follow the germline gene, possibly because of a read error. The V gene is TRBV13, the J gene TRBJ2-1; D gene unclear. Germline CDR1 is PRHDT and CDR2 is FYEKMQ (reference sequence). The CDR3 runs to 15 residues. The CDR3 sequence is CAGSLVSWPNNEQFF. For the CDR3, the DNA is TGTGCCGGCAGCTTAGTCTCATGGCCAAACAATGAGCAGTTCTTC. The variable domain in full, with the rest retrieved from reference TRBV13 and TRBJ2-1, is AAGVIQSPRHLIKEKRETATLKCYPIPRHDTVYWYQQGPGQDPQFLISFYEKMQSDKGSIPDRFSAQQFSDYHSELNMSSLELGDSALYFCAGSLVSWPNNEQFFGPGTRLTVL.

This CDR3 reads CASSLELGSDEQYF. The CDR3 coding sequence is TGCGCCAGCAGCTTGGAGTTGGGATCGGACGAGCAGTACTTC. V is TRBV5-1 and J is TRBJ2-4; D not resolved. The J call may be in error: the DNA end matches TRBJ2-7 better. The CDR3 runs 14 residues. Germline CDR1 and CDR2: SGHRS and YFSETQ.

The J gene is TRBJ2-3, the V gene TRBV9; D might be TRBD1 (6 bases). The CDR3 is 13 residues long. V was pared by 0 bases and J by 10 bases, with 12 bases between. Germline assignment: CDR1 SGDLS and CDR2 YYNGEE. The CDR3 sequence is CASSVDREGAQYF. The CDR3 nucleotides are TGTGCCAGCAGCGTAGATCGAGAGGGGGCGCAGTATTTT.

The V gene is TRBV4-3, the J gene TRBJ1-2, with 7 bases that match TRBD1. The CDR3 consists of 15 residues. J lost 4 bases, V lost 1 base, and 6 bases had no gene match. Germline loops: CDR1 LGHNA, CDR2 YSLEER. CDR3 region: CASSQGAQGTYGYTF. For the CDR3, the DNA is TGCGCCAGCAGCCAAGGAGCACAGGGGACCTATGGCTACACCTTC.

A few counts support this clonotype. The V and J genes are TRBV28 and TRBJ1-6, with D hard to call. V gave up 6 bases and J gave up 0 bases, with 12 bases separating them. Germline CDR1 and CDR2: MDHEN and SYDVKM. The CDR3 runs 16 residues. CDR3 DNA: TGTGCCAGCAGCTACCTCGGTCGCTCCTATAATTCACCCCTCCACTTT. This gives the protein CASSYLGRSYNSPLHF.

This clonotype has only a few counts. The chain recombines TRBV10-3 with TRBJ2-3, with 7 bases lining up with TRBD2. The ends lost 10 bases at V and 6 bases at J; junction bases unmatched: 16. Germline V gene lookup returns CDR1 ENHRY and CDR2 SYGVKD. The CDR3 extends over 15 amino acids. The DNA of the CDR3 is TGTGCCACCGGTGTAAGGCTAGCGGTGCAGGATACGCAGTATTTT. Its translation: CATGVRLAVQDTQYF.

This clonotype showed up many times. This rearrangement joins TRBV18 to TRBJ1-5; D is possibly TRBD1 (5 bases). Trimming removed 8 bases from V and 0 bases from J, with 11 bases in between. The CDR3 covers 14 residues. CDR1 is KGHSH, CDR2 LQKENI, per germline. The CDR3: CASSPGYSNQPQHF. The DNA for the CDR3 is TGTGCCAGCAGCCCAGGGTATAGCAATCAGCCCCAGCATTTT.

As concerns this clonotype: At one end, the junction sequence differs from germline, possibly due to a read error. CDR3: CAVSESQGGADTQYF. The DNA of the CDR3 is TGTGCCGTCAGTGAGTCGCAGGGAGGCGCAGATACGCAGTATTTT. The chain joins TRBV10-3 to TRBJ2-3; weak D call: TRBD2 (6 bases). CDR3 length equals 15 residues. Germline CDR1 reads ENHRY; CDR2 reads SYGVKD.

This clonotype turned up a few times. This chain joins TRBV7-2 and TRBJ2-1, with a tentative D call TRBD2 (5 bases). Germline values: CDR1 SGHTA, CDR2 FQGNSA. The CDR3 spans 14 residues. V dropped 5 bases and J dropped 5 bases, with 13 bases sitting between them. CDR3 protein: CASSPGGSNNEQFF. DNA of the CDR3: TGTGCCAGCAGCCCCGGAGGATCCAACAATGAGCAGTTCTTC.

This clonotype was recorded a few times. V usage is TRBV2 and J usage is TRBJ1-2; a weak D match, TRBD1 (6 bases). V dropped 9 bases and J dropped 5 bases, with 19 bases sitting between them. The CDR3 is 14 residues long. Looked up from germline, CDR1 is SNHLY and CDR2 is FYNNEI. As DNA, the CDR3 is TGTGCCAGTGACAGGAACAGGGAGCTTTATGGCTACACCTTC. Its protein product is CASDRNRELYGYTF.

This clonotype occurred a few times. The rearrangement uses TRBV25-1 and TRBJ2-7; 9 nucleotides line up with TRBD1. V gave up 3 bases and J gave up 3 bases; unmatched junction bases: 9. Per germline, CDR1 MGHDK and CDR2 SYGVNS. This CDR3 is built from 16 residues. The CDR3 region has the DNA TGTGCCAGCAGTGACGGTCGGGACAGGGACTTCTACGAGCAGTACTTC. Translation gives CASSDGRDRDFYEQYF.

The rearrangement joins TRBV12-3 or TRBV12-4 to TRBJ2-7; D is possibly TRBD1 (7 bases). This CDR3 region has 17 residues. V gave up 2 bases and J gave up 5 bases, with 22 bases separating them. Here the CDR3 reads CASSLIRAGGFRDEQYF. CDR3 sequence (DNA): TGTGCCAGCAGTTTAATTCGGGCAGGGGGGTTCCGCGACGAGCAGTACTTC.

This clonotype appeared a single time. The chain is built from TRBV6-1 and TRBJ2-4; 10 nucleotides agree with TRBD2. The CDR3 length is 17 residues. The germline V gene encodes CDR1 MNHNS and CDR2 SASEGT. The J segment lost 4 bases and the V segment lost 6 bases, leaving 12 bases of the junction unmatched. This CDR3 is CASSPQGIAGGKNIQYF. For the CDR3, the DNA is TGTGCCAGCAGCCCCCAGGGGATAGCGGGGGGTAAAAACATTCAGTACTTC.

In the case of this clonotype: A read error may be the cause here, since a much bigger clone is one base away. The genes are TRBV20-1 and TRBJ2-7; D possibly corresponds to TRBD1 (5 bases). This CDR3 is 11 amino acids long. Germline assignment: CDR1 DFQATT and CDR2 SNEGSKA (reference sequence). Trimming took 5 bases from V and 4 from J, leaving 9 bases between them. This CDR3 reads CSALQGYEQYF. The CDR3 DNA follows: TGCAGTGCTCTTCAGGGTTACGAGCAGTACTTC.

The genes are TRBV2 and TRBJ2-7; D remains ambiguous. V was cut by 6 bases and J by 0 bases, with 9 bases left in between. CDR1 and CDR2 (germline): SNHLY, FYNNEI. This CDR3 has 13 amino acids. The DNA for the CDR3 is TGTGCCAGCAGCTCAGCTACCTCCTACGAGCAGTACTTC. Translated, it gives CASSSATSYEQYF.

There are many counts of this clonotype. This may come from a read error, since a much larger clone is one base off. The CDR3 is CASSVVGGADTQYF. CDR3 coding DNA: TGTGCCAGCAGCGTAGTAGGGGGCGCGGATACGCAGTATTTT. V and J are TRBV9 and TRBJ2-3, with 7 nucleotides matching TRBD1. From germline, CDR1 is SGDLS and CDR2 YYNGEE. This CDR3 is built from 14 residues. Trimming at V came to 0 bases and at J to 6 bases, leaving 4 bases not matched to a gene.

The genes are TRBV15 and TRBJ2-3, with 7 bases fitting TRBD2. The junction had 4 bases not matched to a gene; V was cut back by 0 bases and J by 4 bases. The germline gives CDR1 LNHNV, CDR2 YYDKDF (reference sequence). This CDR3 has 15 amino acids. CDR3 DNA sequence: TGTGCCACCAGCAGAGAAGCGGGAACGTCAGATACGCAGTATTTT. As protein: CATSREAGTSDTQYF.

This sequence joins TRBV4-1 and TRBJ2-5; D may be TRBD1 (5 bases). CDR1 and CDR2 (germline): MGHRA, YSYEKL. V was clipped by 4 bases and J by 7 bases, with 13 bases between them. The CDR3 consists of 13 residues. The CDR3 nucleotides read TGCGCCAGCAGCCCCAGGGAATTAGGGACCCAGTACTTC. Residues: CASSPRELGTQYF.

The genes are TRBV20-1 and TRBJ1-5, with TRBD1 matching 9 bases. The CDR3 consists of 14 residues. V lost 4 bases to trimming and J lost 6 bases; unmatched junction nucleotides: 7. Germline values: CDR1 DFQATT, CDR2 SNEGSKA (reference sequence). The CDR3 reads CSATPGQGRQPQHF. CDR3 nucleotide sequence: TGCAGTGCTACACCGGGACAGGGACGTCAGCCCCAGCATTTT.

The chain joins TRBV5-1 to TRBJ1-1, with D uncertain. CDR1 SGHRS and CDR2 YFSETQ come from the germline V gene. The CDR3 extends over 15 amino acids. V was pared by 0 bases and J by 2 bases, with 11 bases between. CDR3 DNA: TGCGCCAGCAGCTTGGAACCAGAAATTAACACTGAAGCTTTCTTT. It is translated as CASSLEPEINTEAFF.

V is TRBV7-2 and J is TRBJ2-3; D not certain. V lost 5 bases to trimming and J lost 2 bases, with 8 bases between them. The CDR3 length is 13 residues. The germline V gene encodes CDR1 SGHTA and CDR2 FQGNSA. Here the CDR3 DNA reads TGTGCCAGCAGCATCGTGACCACAGATACGCAGTATTTT. It is translated as CASSIVTTDTQYF.

The chain uses TRBV5-6 and TRBJ2-1; TRBD2 matches at 10 bases. The CDR3 length is 16 residues. Germline lookup yields CDR1 SGHDT and CDR2 YYEEEE. The V and J ends lost 4 bases and 3 bases, in that order; junction bases with no gene match: 7. CDR3 protein: CASSDTPSGSYNEQFF. CDR3 in DNA: TGTGCCAGCAGCGATACACCTAGCGGGAGCTACAATGAGCAGTTCTTC.